What follows describes a single T cell receptor beta chain. CDR1 SGDLS and CDR2 YYNGEE come from the germline V gene. CDR3 length: 16 amino acids. V lost 1 base, J lost 5 bases, and 5 bases stayed unmatched. In the study's own analysis: How many nucleated cells were present was estimated from reference gene primer amplification. Clones were sequenced by immunoSEQ multiplex PCR, and TCRdb holds only the in-frame ones, with some missing. D and trimming were read from the DNA, whereas the V and J calls and clone size are those reported in that table. The sample holds about 260,000 clones, about 91% seen once. The data stem from a study of blood T cell repertoires in COVID-19. About the research overall: PBMCs, B-cell-depleted T cells, or T cells were the source of the cDNA or gDNA that made up the material.

Those enrolled in Seattle joined during active infection and were followed longitudinally afterward. The sequencing sample was made of peripheral blood. V usage is TRBV9 and J usage is TRBJ2-5, with 13 positions matching TRBD2. The receptor was isolated from a person under 30 with COVID-19, enrolled during active disease. The CDR3, as DNA: TGTGCCAGCAGCGTAACGGGACTAGCGGGATGGGAGACCCAGTACTTC. It translates to CASSVTGLAGWETQYF.